These T cell receptor beta chains were read from a single sample in a study of blood T cell repertoires in COVID-19. Sequencing was performed with immunoSEQ multiplex PCR; in TCRdb, only in-frame clones are kept and a portion is missing. The sample lists about 330,000 clones, 80% to 90% occurring once. The sequenced sample consisted of peripheral blood. Receptor source: a young man who had recovered from COVID-19. Each CDR3 is given with its conserved first and last residue. Each record gives: V gene, D gene, clone size, J gene, CDR3 protein. The D gene is left open where the match is weak. Where a row states a size, it is once, few, many or the class of an expanded clone; other rows omit it.

>TRBV25-1|.|.|TRBJ1-1
CASRETSGTEAFF
>TRBV9|.|.|TRBJ1-6
CASSVETDNSPLHF
>TRBV3-1/TRBV3-2|.|.|TRBJ2-7
CASSPLTGHLYEQYF
>TRBV9|.|.|TRBJ2-3
CASSAGTDTQYF
>TRBV7-3|TRBD2|.|TRBJ2-3
CASSPGLAGYTDTQYF
>TRBV7-7|TRBD2|.|TRBJ2-7
CASSLRLAGVYEQYF
>TRBV19|TRBD1|few|TRBJ1-1
CASTGQGAAEAFF
>TRBV5-4|.|.|TRBJ2-3
CASSFGDSATDTQYF
>TRBV2|TRBD1|.|TRBJ1-4
CATCPRTGHEKLFF
>TRBV30|TRBD1|.|TRBJ1-6
CAWRGDPGTGGWSPLHF
>TRBV27|.|once|TRBJ1-2
CASSPIAGSGYTF
>TRBV6-5|TRBD1|.|TRBJ1-1
CASSYSNRGLTEAFF